The 7 T cell receptor beta chains below all came from one sample that was sequenced in a study of cytomegalovirus exposure and HLA in healthy donors. Libraries were prepared by immunoSEQ multiplex PCR; TCRdb keeps only in-frame clonotypes and omits some of them. The sample carries approximately 230,000 clones, about 90% recorded once. The sequenced sample consisted of PBMCs. These receptors were collected from a man aged 18 to 35 in good health and CMV-seropositive.

The V and J genes are TRBV27 and TRBJ2-1; D is ambiguous. Trimming removed 5 bases from V and 2 bases from J, with 16 bases in between. Germline assignment: CDR1 MNHEY and CDR2 SMNVEV (reference sequence). The CDR3 length is 16 residues. CDR3 residues: CASSPSRTPAYNEQFF. Written as DNA, the CDR3 is TGTGCCAGCAGTCCATCCCGGACCCCCGCCTACAATGAGCAGTTCTTC.

The V call is TRBV11-2, the J call TRBJ2-7, with TRBD2 as a possible D gene (6 bases). V was trimmed by 3 bases and J by 3 bases, leaving 15 bases between them. In germline, CDR1 is SGHAT, CDR2 FQNNGV. The CDR3 loop spans 15 amino acids. In nucleotides, the CDR3 is TGTGCCAGCAGCTTTTCCGGGGGACGGGGCTACGAGCAGTACTTC. Translating gives CASSFSGGRGYEQYF.

The genes are TRBV7-2 and TRBJ2-5; D may be TRBD1 or TRBD2 (6 bases each). Germline V CDR1 and CDR2: SGHTA, FQGNSA. The CDR3 extends over 17 amino acids. Between the trimmed V and J ends, which lost 4 bases and 2 bases, there was a span of 20 bases. CDR3 DNA sequence: TGTGCCAGCAGCTACACACTACCTCCGGGGGCTCAAGAGACCCAGTACTTC. It specifies CASSYTLPPGAQETQYF.

The rearrangement links TRBV2 to TRBJ2-1; 10 bases line up with TRBD1. V lost 5 bases, J lost 6 bases, and 1 base stayed unmatched. This CDR3 comprises 13 residues. Germline V CDR1 and CDR2: SNHLY, FYNNEI. The CDR3 region has the DNA TGTGCCAGCAGTTGGACAGGGGGCAATGAGCAGTTCTTC. Translated, it gives CASSWTGGNEQFF.

The gene calls are TRBV5-1 and TRBJ2-2; 11 bases align to TRBD2. The J segment lost 6 bases and the V segment lost 4 bases, leaving 5 bases of the junction unmatched. The CDR3 extends over 15 amino acids. Germline assignment: CDR1 SGHRS and CDR2 YFSETQ. CDR3: CASSGNSGRAGELFF. CDR3 in DNA: TGCGCCAGCAGCGGAAATAGCGGGAGGGCCGGGGAGCTGTTTTTT. The full variable domain, completed using reference TRBV5-1 and TRBJ2-2, is KAGVTQTPRYLIKTRGQQVTLSCSPISGHRSVSWYQQTPGQGLQFLFEYFSETQRNKGNFPGRFSGRQFSNSRSEMNVSTLELGDSALYLCASSGNSGRAGELFFGEGSRLTVL.

The chain uses TRBV5-1 and TRBJ1-4; D possibly corresponds to TRBD1 (6 bases). Germline CDR1 SGHRS, CDR2 YFSETQ. There are 13 residues in the CDR3. V dropped 6 bases and J dropped 4 bases, with 10 bases sitting between them. CDR3 nucleotides: TGCGCCAGCAAAACAGGGAATAATGAAAAACTGTTTTTT. Its protein product is CASKTGNNEKLFF.

The rearrangement links TRBV11-3 to TRBJ2-7; TRBD2 matches 7 bases. The CDR3 is 13 amino acids. Germline assignment: CDR1 SGHNT and CDR2 YENEEA. The ends lost 5 bases at V and 4 bases at J; junction bases unmatched: 5. The CDR3 protein is CASSREGSYEQYF. CDR3 bases: TGTGCCAGCAGCAGGGAGGGGTCTTACGAGCAGTACTTC. The entire variable domain, with the rest obtained from reference TRBV11-3 and TRBJ2-7, is as follows: EAGVVQSPRYKIIEKKQPVAFWCNPISGHNTLYWYLQNLGQGPELLIRYENEEAVDDSQLPKDRFSAERLKGVDSTLKIQPAELGDSAVYLCASSREGSYEQYFGPGTRLTVT.